The 24 T cell receptor beta chains below were found in one sample sequenced in a study of technical replicates of blood from a few donors. Measured with immunoSEQ multiplex PCR; TCRdb has only the in-frame clones, and not every one. Among tens of thousands of clones, 85% to 95% were seen once, and the ten largest hold about 0.26%. Sequences were obtained from T cells isolated from PBMCs. All receptors derive from a human donor in good health.

The chain uses TRBV5-6 and TRBJ1-1, with 11 bases lining up with TRBD1. The CDR3 is 16 amino acids. The V gene's germline CDR1 is SGHDT and CDR2 YYEEEE. J lost 4 bases, V lost 1 base, and 6 bases had no gene match. CDR3 sequence (DNA): TGTGCCAGCAGCTTGCTTGGGACAGGGGGAGTCACTGAAGCTTTCTTT. Its translation is CASSLLGTGGVTEAFF.

The J gene is TRBJ2-5, the V gene TRBV13; no clear D gene. Per the germline V gene, CDR1 is PRHDT and CDR2 is FYEKMQ (reference sequence). The CDR3 totals 13 residues. Trimming took 3 bases from V and 2 from J, leaving 7 bases between them. For the CDR3, the DNA is TGTGCCAGCAGCTTGGCCGCACAAGAGACCCAGTACTTC. Amino acid sequence: CASSLAAQETQYF. Filled out from reference TRBV13 and TRBJ2-5, the complete variable domain reads AAGVIQSPRHLIKEKRETATLKCYPIPRHDTVYWYQQGPGQDPQFLISFYEKMQSDKGSIPDRFSAQQFSDYHSELNMSSLELGDSALYFCASSLAAQETQYFGPGTRLLVL.

J is TRBJ1-1 and V is TRBV19; TRBD1 aligns across 7 bases. The CDR3 is 16 amino acids. CDR1 and CDR2 from the germline V gene are LNHDA and SQIVND (reference sequence). V dropped 6 bases and J dropped 0; count of bases not matched to a gene: 10. The CDR3 DNA is TGTGCCAGTAGCCAAGACAGGGCACTTATGAACACTGAAGCTTTCTTT. Amino acid sequence: CASSQDRALMNTEAFF.

This chain connects TRBV7-9 to TRBJ1-2; D may be TRBD1 (6 bases). This CDR3 spans 16 amino acids. With 0 bases removed from V and 4 bases from J, the gap between germline ends came to 15 bases. Per germline, CDR1 SEHNR and CDR2 FQNEAQ (reference sequence). The CDR3 is CASSLAWGHAPYGYTF. The CDR3 bases are TGTGCCAGCAGCTTAGCTTGGGGGCACGCGCCCTATGGCTACACCTTC.

The V and J genes are TRBV5-1 and TRBJ1-1; D is perhaps TRBD1 (5 bases). The length of the CDR3 is 17 residues. CDR1 and CDR2 (germline): SGHRS, YFSETQ. V dropped 4 bases and J dropped 0 bases, with 19 bases sitting between them. Here the CDR3 reads CASSLRGDGSMNTEAFF. In DNA form, the CDR3 reads TGCGCCAGCAGCCTCCGTGGGGACGGGAGCATGAACACTGAAGCTTTCTTT. The complete variable domain, with remaining parts taken from reference TRBV5-1 and TRBJ1-1, reads KAGVTQTPRYLIKTRGQQVTLSCSPISGHRSVSWYQQTPGQGLQFLFEYFSETQRNKGNFPGRFSGRQFSNSRSEMNVSTLELGDSALYLCASSLRGDGSMNTEAFFGQGTRLTVV.

V is TRBV27 and J is TRBJ2-1, with a possible D match to TRBD1 (6 bases). Germline CDR1 MNHEY, CDR2 SMNVEV (reference sequence). The CDR3 is made up of 16 amino acids. V dropped 7 bases and J dropped 4 bases, with 20 bases sitting between them. CDR3 sequence reads: CASTTYYGTKYNEQFF. The CDR3 DNA is TGTGCCAGCACTACCTATTATGGGACAAAATACAATGAGCAGTTCTTC.

This clone appeared a single time. This sequence joins TRBV4-1 and TRBJ2-1; 9 bases match TRBD2. From germline, CDR1 is MGHRA and CDR2 YSYEKL. The CDR3 is 16 residues long. V lost 1 base, J lost 7 bases, and 8 bases stayed unmatched. The CDR3 DNA follows: TGCGCCAGCAGCCAAGGGGGACTAGCCGGGAGGAATGAGCAGTTCTTC. Protein sequence: CASSQGGLAGRNEQFF.

The CDR3 nucleotides read TGTGCCAGCAGTTACGCGGATCCTGGACAGGGCGAAAAACTGTTTTTT. This sequence encodes CASSYADPGQGEKLFF. The chain has TRBV6-6 and TRBJ1-4; 8 positions match TRBD1. Germline CDR1 and CDR2: MNHNY and SVGAGI (reference sequence). The ends lost 2 bases at V and 8 bases at J; junction bases unmatched: 10. CDR3 length: 16 amino acids.

To note about this clone: Its ends do not fully match the called genes, so a read error is possible. This sequence joins TRBV30 and TRBJ1-5, with a tentative D call TRBD1 (5 bases). Germline CDR1 GTSNPN, CDR2 SVGIG (reference sequence). This CDR3 spans 13 amino acids. For the CDR3, the DNA is TGTGCCTGGAGTTTCCTAGGGGAAGGTCCCCAGCATTTC. It encodes CAWSFLGEGPQHF.

This clone was counted a single time. The rearrangement uses TRBV5-4 and TRBJ2-5; TRBD2 aligns across 11 bases. The V and J ends lost 3 bases and 2 bases, in that order; junction bases with no gene match: 6. Per the germline V gene, CDR1 is SGHNT and CDR2 is YYREEE (reference sequence). The CDR3 runs 16 residues. CDR3 DNA sequence: TGTGCCAGCAGCTCACCGACTAGCGGGGTTCAAGAGACCCAGTACTTC. Its protein is CASSSPTSGVQETQYF.

This clone was counted once. Here the CDR3 reads CASSLVTLQETQYF. CDR3 bases: TGCGCCAGCAGCTTGGTGACACTTCAAGAGACCCAGTACTTC. J is TRBJ2-5 and V is TRBV5-1; no firm D call. Germline-derived CDR1 and CDR2 are SGHRS and YFSETQ. Deletions cut 0 bases from V and 2 bases from J, with 8 bases between. This CDR3 spans 14 amino acids. The full variable domain, in which reference TRBV5-1 and TRBJ2-5 provide the parts outside the CDR3, is KAGVTQTPRYLIKTRGQQVTLSCSPISGHRSVSWYQQTPGQGLQFLFEYFSETQRNKGNFPGRFSGRQFSNSRSEMNVSTLELGDSALYLCASSLVTLQETQYFGPGTRLLVL.

The chain employs TRBV7-9 and TRBJ2-7; 12 nucleotides align to TRBD1. After removal of 5 bases from V and 2 bases from J, the junction contained 16 bases not matched to a gene. CDR3 length equals 19 residues. Germline lookup yields CDR1 SEHNR and CDR2 FQNEAQ (reference sequence). This chain's CDR3 is CASSHSPGTGGYNTYEQYF. The CDR3 DNA reads TGTGCCAGCAGCCACAGCCCCGGGACAGGGGGCTATAACACCTACGAGCAGTACTTC.

The V call is TRBV5-1, the J call TRBJ2-2, with a weak D call TRBD1 (5 bases). Trimming left V 5 bases short and J 6 bases short, with 17 bases between. The CDR3 runs 15 residues. Germline V gene sequence: CDR1 SGHRS, CDR2 YFSETQ. CDR3 residues: CASSRVQDRSGELFF. The CDR3 nucleotides read TGCGCCAGCAGTCGGGTACAGGATAGGTCCGGGGAGCTGTTTTTT.

This clone was seen a few times. The rearrangement joins TRBV7-6 to TRBJ2-7; TRBD2 agrees at 8 bases. Germline V gene lookup returns CDR1 SGHVS and CDR2 FNYEAQ. Trimming took 5 bases from V and 1 from J; bases not matched to a gene: 1. The CDR3 is made up of 13 amino acids. CDR3 DNA sequence: TGTGCCAGCAGCCGACTAGCGTCCTACGAGCAGTACTTC. Encoded protein: CASSRLASYEQYF. Looking up the rest from reference TRBV7-6 and TRBJ2-7 gives the full variable domain: GAGVSQSPRYKVTKRGQDVALRCDPISGHVSLYWYRQALGQGPEFLTYFNYEAQQDKSGLPNDRFSAERPEGSISTLTIQRTEQRDSAMYRCASSRLASYEQYFGPGTRLTVT.

The J gene is TRBJ1-2, the V gene TRBV6-6, with TRBD1 identical over 9 bases. The CDR3 is made up of 16 amino acids. Germline CDR1 and CDR2: MNHNY and SVGAGI (reference sequence). J gave up 6 bases and V 3 bases, and 11 bases lay outside the gene matches. The CDR3 spells CASSYSTGGAHNGYTF. The CDR3 bases are TGTGCCAGCAGTTATTCCACAGGGGGCGCCCACAATGGCTACACCTTC.

The V and J genes are TRBV5-1 and TRBJ2-7, with unresolved D. V lost 2 bases to trimming and J lost 4 bases, with 10 bases between them. The germline CDR1 and CDR2 sequences are SGHRS and YFSETQ. The CDR3 totals 13 residues. CDR3 in DNA: TGCGCCAGCAGCTTCGAGGTTAATTACGAGCAGTACTTC. It translates to CASSFEVNYEQYF.

V usage is TRBV4-1 and J usage is TRBJ2-1; D is possibly TRBD2 (5 bases). V was shortened by 0 bases and J by 1 base, with 7 bases between the two germline ends. CDR1 is MGHRA and CDR2 is YSYEKL in the germline V gene. The length of the CDR3 is 15 residues. This CDR3 reads CASSQDTGSYNEQFF. The CDR3 DNA reads TGCGCCAGCAGCCAAGACACGGGGTCCTACAATGAGCAGTTCTTC.

This clone was seen only once. The J gene is TRBJ2-3, the V gene TRBV30; D uncertain. Germline V gene lookup returns CDR1 GTSNPN and CDR2 SVGIG (reference sequence). The CDR3 is 12 residues long. Between the trimmed V and J ends, which lost 0 bases and 4 bases, there was a span of 5 bases. This chain's CDR3 is CAWSVRADTQYF. In nucleotides, the CDR3 is TGTGCCTGGAGTGTACGGGCAGATACGCAGTATTTT. Full variable domain (rest looked up from reference TRBV30 and TRBJ2-3): SQTIHQWPATLVQPVGSPLSLECTVEGTSNPNLYWYRQAAGRGLQLLFYSVGIGQISSEVPQNLSASRPQDRQFILSSKKLLLSDSGFYLCAWSVRADTQYFGPGTRLTVL.

This clone was found once. The chain couples TRBV9 to TRBJ1-1, with TRBD1 as a possible D gene (5 bases). V lost 4 bases to trimming and J lost 1 base, with 8 bases between them. Germline CDR1 reads SGDLS; CDR2 reads YYNGEE. This CDR3 has 13 residues. The CDR3 loop reads CASSLQGNTEAFF. DNA of the CDR3: TGTGCCAGCAGCCTCCAGGGGAACACTGAAGCTTTCTTT.

The chain employs TRBV7-9 and TRBJ1-1, with no clear D. CDR1 is SEHNR, CDR2 FQNEAQ, per germline (reference sequence). V shed 6 bases and J shed 5 bases, with 13 bases lying between them. CDR3 length: 13 residues. The CDR3 loop reads CASSIIVETEAFF. The DNA of the CDR3 is TGTGCCAGCAGTATTATAGTGGAGACTGAAGCTTTCTTT.

The J gene is TRBJ1-1, the V gene TRBV18, with TRBD1 matching 8 bases. Germline CDR1 is KGHSH and CDR2 is LQKENI. The CDR3 loop spans 16 amino acids. Unmatched junction bases numbered 7, after V lost 3 bases and J lost 1 base. CDR3 sequence reads: CASSPIEGTGNTEAFF. For the CDR3, the DNA is TGTGCCAGCTCACCGATTGAGGGGACAGGGAACACTGAAGCTTTCTTT.

The V gene is TRBV19, the J gene TRBJ2-1; no firm D call. The germline V and J ends were trimmed by 4 bases and 6 bases, with 7 bases remaining between them. This CDR3 is built from 12 residues. Germline-derived CDR1 and CDR2 are LNHDA and SQIVND (reference sequence). CDR3 sequence: CASSTQSNEQFF. The CDR3 DNA sequence: TGTGCCAGTAGTACCCAGTCCAATGAGCAGTTCTTC. The variable domain in full, with the rest retrieved from reference TRBV19 and TRBJ2-1, is DGGITQSPKYLFRKEGQNVTLSCEQNLNHDAMYWYRQDPGQGLRLIYYSQIVNDFQKGDIAEGYSVSREKKESFPLTVTSAQKNPTAFYLCASSTQSNEQFFGPGTRLTVL.

The chain combines TRBV4-1 with TRBJ2-1, with 9 nucleotides matching TRBD2. J was trimmed by 2 bases and V by 0 bases; bases with no gene match: 2. Germline V gene sequence: CDR1 MGHRA, CDR2 YSYEKL. This CDR3 spans 16 amino acids. The CDR3 is CASSQEERGAYNEQFF. CDR3 coding DNA: TGCGCCAGCAGCCAAGAGGAGCGGGGGGCCTACAATGAGCAGTTCTTC.

The chain carries TRBV10-1 and TRBJ2-7; D is ambiguous. Trimming removed 0 bases at V and 7 bases at J, with 7 bases between. The CDR3 consists of 12 residues. Per germline, CDR1 WNHNN and CDR2 SYGVQD (reference sequence). For the CDR3, the DNA is TGCGCCAGCAGTGAGTCGATGGCAGAGCAGTACTTC. Amino acid sequence: CASSESMAEQYF.